The 22 T cell receptor beta chains below come from one sample, sequenced in a study of beta chain features in type 1 diabetes. All of the isolated RNA was reverse transcribed, so expressed TCRB transcripts were sequenced. The assay was immunoSEQ multiplex PCR, and TCRdb's table has in-frame clones only and misses some. The data hold some 410,000 clones, with about 15% observed a single time. The specimen was naive CD4+ T cells from blood. The receptor source for this set is a man younger than 45 in good health.

This clone appeared a few times. The chain employs TRBV18 and TRBJ1-2; possible D gene TRBD1, 6 bases. Germline CDR1 and CDR2: KGHSH and LQKENI. The CDR3 runs 14 residues. Trimming left V 3 bases short and J 6 bases short, with 14 bases between. CDR3 sequence reads: CASSPGAGADGYTF. CDR3 in DNA: TGTGCCAGCTCACCCGGGGCGGGGGCAGATGGCTACACCTTC.

The chain recombines TRBV29-1 with TRBJ1-2, with 8 bases matching TRBD1. CDR3 size: 14 residues. The trim removed 6 bases at V and 4 bases at J, leaving 10 bases unmatched. The germline gives CDR1 SQVTM, CDR2 ANQGSEA. For the CDR3, the DNA is TGCAGCGTCCGTTTCAGGGGGCCTGGCTATGGCTACACCTTC. Its translation is CSVRFRGPGYGYTF.

The chain employs TRBV29-1 and TRBJ2-2; weak D call: TRBD2 (7 bases). The CDR3 runs to 14 residues. Trimming removed 2 bases at V and 8 bases at J, with 15 bases between. From germline, CDR1 is SQVTM and CDR2 ANQGSEA. The CDR3, as DNA: TGCAGCGTTGAACAAAGGGGGAGGGCAGGGGAGCTGTTTTTT. Protein sequence: CSVEQRGRAGELFF.

This clone was seen more than once but under ten times. The chain uses TRBV4-3 and TRBJ2-2, with D perhaps TRBD2 (6 bases). CDR1 and CDR2 from the germline V gene are LGHNA and YSLEER. Trimming left V 7 bases short and J 2 bases short, with 11 bases between. There are 14 residues in the CDR3. The CDR3 region is CASTKGLNTGELFF. As DNA, the CDR3 is TGCGCCAGCACAAAGGGACTTAACACCGGGGAGCTGTTTTTT.

Of note for this clone: This sequence may be a read error, since a much larger clone differs from it by one base. Additional DNA sequences in this sample encode the identical CDR3. This chain links TRBV18 with TRBJ2-7; D is undetermined. V was cut by 2 bases and J by 0 bases, with 2 bases left in between. The germline CDR1 and CDR2 sequences are KGHSH and LQKENI. This CDR3 is 12 amino acids long. CDR3 in amino acids: CASSPSSYEQYF. CDR3 in DNA: TGTGCCAGCTCACCAAGCTCCTACGAGCAGTACTTC.

The rearrangement uses TRBV9 and TRBJ2-2; the D is unclear. CDR3 size: 13 residues. The germline V and J ends were trimmed by 3 bases and 6 bases, with 9 bases remaining between them. Germline assignment: CDR1 SGDLS and CDR2 YYNGEE. The CDR3 here is CASSGGTAGELFF. The CDR3 DNA reads as TGTGCCAGCAGCGGTGGTACCGCCGGGGAGCTGTTTTTT. Full variable domain (outside the CDR3, taken from reference TRBV9 and TRBJ2-2): DSGVTQTPKHLITATGQRVTLRCSPRSGDLSVYWYQQSLDQGLQFLIQYYNGEERAKGNILERFSAQQFPDLHSELNLSSLELGDSALYFCASSGGTAGELFFGEGSRLTVL.

This clone was seen only a few times. The chain is built from TRBV4-3 and TRBJ2-3; D gene ambiguous. Germline V gene sequence: CDR1 LGHNA, CDR2 YSLEER. V lost 0 bases, J lost 6 bases, and 10 bases lay in between. This CDR3 contains 14 residues. The CDR3 sequence is CASSQDFTWDTQYF. As DNA, the CDR3 is TGCGCCAGCAGCCAAGATTTCACGTGGGATACGCAGTATTTT.

Only a few counts were recorded for this clone. The rearrangement uses TRBV6-5 and TRBJ2-3, with D uncertain. This CDR3 spans 12 amino acids. The V end was cut by 6 bases, the J end by 3 bases, with 7 bases between. Germline CDR1 reads MNHEY; CDR2 reads SVGAGI. CDR3 in DNA: TGTGCCAGCAGAACTACTACAGATACGCAGTATTTT. Amino acids: CASRTTTDTQYF.

This chain links TRBV7-2 with TRBJ2-3; D unclear. Germline V gene data show CDR1 as SGHTA and CDR2 as FQGNSA. Trimming shortened V by 3 bases and J by 2 bases, and 9 bases separated the two germline ends. The CDR3 loop spans 14 amino acids. The CDR3 sequence is CASSFDSNTDTQYF. CDR3 DNA sequence: TGTGCCAGCAGCTTCGACTCGAACACAGATACGCAGTATTTT.

The chain links TRBV21-1 to TRBJ1-2. TRBV21-1 is a listed pseudogene. The CDR3 length is 12 residues. The CDR3 loop is CASSLPRGGYTF. CDR3 DNA: TGTGCCAGCAGCCTCCCTCGGGGTGGCTACACCTTC.

This clone was counted only a few times. This chain links TRBV27 with TRBJ2-1; 7 bases align to TRBD1. The CDR3 spans 16 residues. J gave up 0 bases and V 5 bases, and 7 bases lay outside the gene matches. Germline-derived CDR1 and CDR2 are MNHEY and SMNVEV (reference sequence). CDR3 loop: CASSTRQGSSYNEQFF. In nucleotides, the CDR3 is TGTGCCAGCAGTACACGACAGGGCAGCTCCTACAATGAGCAGTTCTTC.

The chain couples TRBV29-1 to TRBJ1-3; D call uncertain. The V end lost 3 bases, the J end lost 0 bases, and 6 bases lay between the germline ends. The CDR3 totals 13 residues. Looked up from germline, CDR1 is SQVTM and CDR2 is ANQGSEA. Here the CDR3 DNA reads TGCAGCGTTGAGGCGTCCTCTGGAAACACCATATATTTT. Its translation: CSVEASSGNTIYF.

The gene calls are TRBV2 and TRBJ1-2; the D is unclear. CDR3 length: 11 residues. The germline V and J ends were trimmed by 6 bases and 10 bases, with 12 bases remaining between them. Germline V gene sequence: CDR1 SNHLY, CDR2 FYNNEI. The CDR3, as DNA: TGTGCCAGCAGCCATAATGTCCCCTACACCTTC. It specifies CASSHNVPYTF.

This clone was counted between two and nine times. This chain connects TRBV30 to TRBJ1-5; D is perhaps TRBD1 (6 bases). The CDR3 covers 15 residues. The V gene's germline CDR1 is GTSNPN and CDR2 SVGIG (reference sequence). Trimming removed 2 bases from V and 3 bases from J, with 14 bases in between. For the CDR3, the DNA is TGTGCCTGGAGTTTCTTCGGACAGAACAATCAGCCCCAGCATTTT. Translating gives CAWSFFGQNNQPQHF. The whole variable domain, remainder taken from reference TRBV30 and TRBJ1-5, is SQTIHQWPATLVQPVGSPLSLECTVEGTSNPNLYWYRQAAGRGLQLLFYSVGIGQISSEVPQNLSASRPQDRQFILSSKKLLLSDSGFYLCAWSFFGQNNQPQHFGDGTRLSIL.

The chain has TRBV6-5 and TRBJ1-3; D is uncertain. Germline assignment: CDR1 MNHEY and CDR2 SVGAGI. V was pared by 10 bases and J by 0 bases, with 16 bases between. The CDR3 consists of 15 residues. CDR3 protein: CATTVTGGSGNTIYF. CDR3 sequence (DNA): TGTGCCACCACAGTGACCGGAGGCTCTGGAAACACCATATATTTT.

This clone was found a few times. One end of the junction fails to match germline, which may point to a read error. The chain combines TRBV29-1 with TRBJ1-2; no clear D gene. CDR3 length equals 12 residues. CDR1 is SQVTM and CDR2 is ANQGSEA in the germline V gene. The CDR3 nucleotides are TGCAGCGTTGAAGCGCCCCACTACGGCTACACCTTC. Protein product: CSVEAPHYGYTF. Full variable domain (missing parts from reference TRBV29-1 and TRBJ1-2): SAVISQKPSRDICQRGTSLTIQCQVDSQVTMMFWYRQQPGQSLTLIATANQGSEATYESGFVIDKFPISRPNLTFSTLTVSNMSPEDSSIYLCSVEAPHYGYTFGSGTRLTVV.

This clone was picked up a small number of times. V gene TRBV30 combines with J gene TRBJ1-5; D ambiguous. CDR1 and CDR2 (germline): GTSNPN, SVGIG (reference sequence). The length of the CDR3 is 17 residues. Trimming shortened V by 2 bases and J by 3 bases, and 20 bases separated the two germline ends. The CDR3 bases are TGTGCCTGGAGTCTAGTCAGGAAAGGTGGGGTCAATCAGCCCCAGCATTTT. It encodes CAWSLVRKGGVNQPQHF.

J is TRBJ1-2 and V is TRBV29-1; D ambiguous. The CDR3 length is 9 residues. Deletions cut 5 bases from V and 7 bases from J, with 5 bases between. Germline CDR1 is SQVTM and CDR2 is ANQGSEA. The CDR3 loop is CSVFRGYTF. In nucleotides, the CDR3 is TGCAGCGTTTTTCGTGGCTACACCTTC.

There are a few counts of this clone. This chain links TRBV18 with TRBJ2-1; D not resolved. The V and J ends lost 4 bases and 9 bases respectively, with 13 bases between them. The length of the CDR3 is 13 residues. The germline V gene encodes CDR1 KGHSH and CDR2 LQKENI. CDR3 DNA sequence: TGTGCCAGCTCACAGATTGAAACCGGTGAGCAGTTCTTC. This sequence encodes CASSQIETGEQFF.

The CDR3 DNA reads as TGTGCCAGCAGCCCCAGGCGGGGGGCGGAAAAACTGTTTTTT. Its translation: CASSPRRGAEKLFF. The chain couples TRBV7-9 to TRBJ1-4, with D possibly matching TRBD1 (6 bases). Looked up from germline, CDR1 is SEHNR and CDR2 is FQNEAQ (reference sequence). V was shortened by 5 bases and J by 8 bases, with 15 bases between the two germline ends. The CDR3 is 14 amino acids.

This clone was found a few times. This chain joins TRBV2 and TRBJ1-3; a possible D gene is TRBD1 (5 bases). Germline assignment: CDR1 SNHLY and CDR2 FYNNEI. The V end lost 6 bases, the J end lost 0 bases, and 12 bases lay between the germline ends. CDR3 length: 15 amino acids. DNA for the CDR3: TGTGCCAGCAGAACAGGACGGTCCTCTGGAAACACCATATATTTT. It yields the protein CASRTGRSSGNTIYF.

This clone was picked up a small number of times. V gene TRBV2 combines with J gene TRBJ2-7; TRBD1 might be the D (6 bases). Germline-derived CDR1 and CDR2 are SNHLY and FYNNEI. This CDR3 spans 13 amino acids. V was shortened by 10 bases and J by 2 bases, with 15 bases between the two germline ends. The CDR3 nucleotides read TGTGCCACGGCTGACAGGCGAGCCTACGAGCAGTACTTC. Amino acids: CATADRRAYEQYF.